Sequencing of this T cell receptor (beta chain) was carried out in a study of blood T cell repertoires in COVID-19. The wider study: There were acute and convalescent COVID-19 samples, and they came from the United States, Italy and Spain. Sources were T cells, B-cell-depleted T cells, or PBMCs; the material itself was cDNA or gDNA.

Method: immunoSEQ multiplex PCR; TCRdb's copy keeps in-frame clones and lacks some. Among some 300,000 clones listed, 70% to 90% were seen once. The CDR3 has 18 amino acids. Germline CDR1 is MDHEN and CDR2 is SYDVKM. The V and J ends lost 2 bases and 3 bases, in that order; junction bases with no gene match: 11. Sequencing was done on a sample of peripheral blood. The receptor was derived from a man in his 70s with acute or convalescent COVID-19. The chain combines TRBV28 with TRBJ2-3, with 10 bases that match TRBD2. CDR3 sequence (DNA): TGTGCCAGCAGTTTACCAGCGGGAGGGCCGGGCGTTACAGATACGCAGTATTTT. Its translation: CASSLPAGGPGVTDTQYF.